The 4 T cell receptor beta chains given below trace back to one sample, sequenced in a study of T-cell reconstitution after alpha-beta-depleted transplantation in children. Researchers prepared the TCRbeta library using unique molecular identifiers, the study reports. A single record per CDR3 protein comes from TCRdb applying MiXCR to the PCR reads. The table includes hundreds of thousands of distinct CDR3 sequences, about 33% detected once. Specimen: PBMCs from the stem cell graft donor, collected from the stem cell graft. Receptors were obtained from a human donor who donated a stem cell graft to a child with aplastic anemia.

The rearrangement links TRBV9 to TRBJ2-7, with D tentatively TRBD2 (6 bases). The germline V gene encodes CDR1 SGDLS and CDR2 YYNGEE. The CDR3 consists of 14 residues. V was cut by 4 bases and J by 3 bases, with 14 bases left in between. CDR3 nucleotide sequence: TGTGCCAGCAGCCCCGGGACTCAAGGCTACGAGCAGTACTTC. Encoded protein: CASSPGTQGYEQYF.

The chain links TRBV7-8 to TRBJ1-3; possibly TRBD1 for D (5 bases). V lost 1 base, J lost 0 bases, and 7 bases lay in between. Germline lookup yields CDR1 SGHVS and CDR2 FQNEAQ. This CDR3 is built from 15 residues. The CDR3 loop is CASSLEDNSGNTIYF. In DNA, the CDR3 is TGTGCCAGCAGCTTAGAGGACAACTCTGGAAACACCATATATTTT.

This clonotype was detected only a few times. V and J are TRBV10-3 and TRBJ1-1; the D is unclear. V lost 6 bases and J 0 bases, leaving 14 bases between the germline ends. Germline V gives CDR1 ENHRY, CDR2 SYGVKD. This CDR3 contains 15 residues. Written as DNA, the CDR3 is TGTGCCATCAGCGTTGACGGGCGAATGAACACTGAAGCTTTCTTT. It yields the protein CAISVDGRMNTEAFF.

This clonotype was counted between two and nine times. The gene calls are TRBV11-2 and TRBJ1-1; D is unclear. The germline CDR1 and CDR2 sequences are SGHAT and FQNNGV. The CDR3 sequence is 14 residues long. Trimming removed 1 base at V and 0 bases at J, with 6 bases between. This chain's CDR3 is CASSLGVLNTEAFF. The CDR3, as DNA: TGTGCCAGCAGCTTAGGGGTATTGAACACTGAAGCTTTCTTT.